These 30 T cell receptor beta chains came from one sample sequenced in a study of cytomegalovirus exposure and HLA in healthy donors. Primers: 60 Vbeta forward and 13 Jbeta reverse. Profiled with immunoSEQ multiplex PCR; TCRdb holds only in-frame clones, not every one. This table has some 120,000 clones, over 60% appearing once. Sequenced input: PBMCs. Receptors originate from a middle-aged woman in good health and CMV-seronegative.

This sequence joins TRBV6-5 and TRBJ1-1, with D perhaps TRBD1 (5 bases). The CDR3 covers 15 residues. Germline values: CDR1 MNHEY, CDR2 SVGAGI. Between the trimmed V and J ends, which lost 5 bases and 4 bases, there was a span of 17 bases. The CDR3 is CASSRPRVSGTEAFF. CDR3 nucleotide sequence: TGTGCCAGCAGTCGCCCCAGGGTGTCGGGCACTGAAGCTTTCTTT.

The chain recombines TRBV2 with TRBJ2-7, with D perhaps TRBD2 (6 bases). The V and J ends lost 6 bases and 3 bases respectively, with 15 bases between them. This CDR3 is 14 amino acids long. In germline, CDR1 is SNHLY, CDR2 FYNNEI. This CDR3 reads CASRVPGRGYEQYF. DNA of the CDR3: TGTGCCAGCAGGGTCCCCGGGAGAGGCTACGAGCAGTACTTC.

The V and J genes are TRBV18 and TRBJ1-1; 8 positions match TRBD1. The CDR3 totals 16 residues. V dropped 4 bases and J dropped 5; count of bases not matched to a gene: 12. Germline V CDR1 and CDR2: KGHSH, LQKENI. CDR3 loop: CASSRTQGARETEAFF. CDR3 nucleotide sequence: TGTGCCAGCTCACGGACCCAGGGGGCAAGGGAAACTGAAGCTTTCTTT.

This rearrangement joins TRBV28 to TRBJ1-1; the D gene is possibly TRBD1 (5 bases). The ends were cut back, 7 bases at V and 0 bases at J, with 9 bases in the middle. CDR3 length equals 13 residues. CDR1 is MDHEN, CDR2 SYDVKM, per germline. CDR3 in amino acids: CASTLGVNTEAFF. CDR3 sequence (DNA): TGTGCCAGCACCCTAGGGGTGAACACTGAAGCTTTCTTT.

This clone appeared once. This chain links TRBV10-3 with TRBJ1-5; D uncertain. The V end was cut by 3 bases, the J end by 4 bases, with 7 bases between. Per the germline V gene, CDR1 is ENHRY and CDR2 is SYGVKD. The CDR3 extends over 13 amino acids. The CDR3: CAISEGVNQPQHF. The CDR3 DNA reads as TGTGCCATCAGTGAAGGAGTGAATCAGCCCCAGCATTTT.

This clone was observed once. CDR3 bases: TGTGCCAGCAGCTTGGACAGGGTGAATGAGCAGTTCTTC. Protein product: CASSLDRVNEQFF. The V and J genes are TRBV11-2 and TRBJ2-1; the match to TRBD1 covers 8 bases. This CDR3 is 13 amino acids long. The V segment lost 3 bases and the J segment 7 bases; nucleotides outside the gene matches: 2. Germline V gene lookup returns CDR1 SGHAT and CDR2 FQNNGV.

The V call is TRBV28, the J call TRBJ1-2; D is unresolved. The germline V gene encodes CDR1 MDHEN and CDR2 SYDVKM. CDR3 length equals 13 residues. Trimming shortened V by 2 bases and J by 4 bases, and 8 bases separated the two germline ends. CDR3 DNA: TGTGCCAGCAGTTTAGGGCACCCCTATGGCTACACCTTC. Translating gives CASSLGHPYGYTF.

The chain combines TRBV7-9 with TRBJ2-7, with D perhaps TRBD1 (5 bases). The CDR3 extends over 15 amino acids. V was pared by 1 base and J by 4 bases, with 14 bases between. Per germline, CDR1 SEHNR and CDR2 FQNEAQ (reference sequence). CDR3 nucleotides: TGTGCCAGCAGCTTAGTCGGCACAGGACGGTACGAGCAGTACTTC. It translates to CASSLVGTGRYEQYF.

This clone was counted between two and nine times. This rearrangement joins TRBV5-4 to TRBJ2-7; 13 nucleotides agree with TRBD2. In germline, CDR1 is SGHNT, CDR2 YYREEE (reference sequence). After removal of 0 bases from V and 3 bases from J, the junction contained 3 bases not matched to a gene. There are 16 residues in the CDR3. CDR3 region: CASSLGGLAGNYEQYF. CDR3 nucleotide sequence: TGTGCCAGCAGCTTGGGGGGACTAGCGGGGAACTACGAGCAGTACTTC.

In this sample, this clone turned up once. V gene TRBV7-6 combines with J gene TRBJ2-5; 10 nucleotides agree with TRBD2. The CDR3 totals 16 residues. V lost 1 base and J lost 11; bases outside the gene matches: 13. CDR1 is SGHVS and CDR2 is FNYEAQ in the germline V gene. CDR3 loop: CASSLGASGRLVEQYF. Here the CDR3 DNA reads TGTGCCAGCAGCTTAGGGGCTAGCGGGAGACTCGTGGAGCAGTACTTC.

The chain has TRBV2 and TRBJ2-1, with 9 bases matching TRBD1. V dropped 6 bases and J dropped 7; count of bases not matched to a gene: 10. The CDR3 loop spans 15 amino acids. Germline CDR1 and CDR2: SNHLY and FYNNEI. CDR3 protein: CASSDPKTGGNEQFF. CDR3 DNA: TGTGCCAGCAGCGACCCAAAGACAGGGGGGAATGAGCAGTTCTTC.

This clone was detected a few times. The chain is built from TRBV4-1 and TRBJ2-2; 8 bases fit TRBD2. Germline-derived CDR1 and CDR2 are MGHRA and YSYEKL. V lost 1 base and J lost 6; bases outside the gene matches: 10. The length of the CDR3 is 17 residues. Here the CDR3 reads CASSQGLAGLVAGELFF. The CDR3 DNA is TGCGCCAGCAGCCAAGGGTTAGCGGGACTCGTCGCCGGGGAGCTGTTTTTT.

Written as DNA, the CDR3 is TGTGCCAGCAGTCGCGGGCTAAATGAAAAACTGTTTTTT. The encoded protein is CASSRGLNEKLFF. The chain uses TRBV6-5 and TRBJ1-4; D call uncertain. Germline CDR1 MNHEY, CDR2 SVGAGI. The length of the CDR3 is 13 residues. V lost 5 bases, J lost 5 bases, and 9 bases lay in between.

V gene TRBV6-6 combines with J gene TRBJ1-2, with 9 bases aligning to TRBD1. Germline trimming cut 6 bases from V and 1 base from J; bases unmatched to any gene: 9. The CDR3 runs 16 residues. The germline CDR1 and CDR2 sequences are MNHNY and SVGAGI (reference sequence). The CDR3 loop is CASRPRTGAFNYGYTF. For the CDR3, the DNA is TGTGCCAGCAGGCCCAGGACAGGGGCGTTTAACTATGGCTACACCTTC.

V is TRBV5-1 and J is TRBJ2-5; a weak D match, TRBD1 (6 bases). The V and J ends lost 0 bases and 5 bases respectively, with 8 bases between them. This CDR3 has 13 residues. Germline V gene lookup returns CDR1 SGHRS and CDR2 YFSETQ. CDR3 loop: CASSLADRETQYF. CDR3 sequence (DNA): TGCGCCAGCAGCTTGGCCGACAGGGAGACCCAGTACTTC.

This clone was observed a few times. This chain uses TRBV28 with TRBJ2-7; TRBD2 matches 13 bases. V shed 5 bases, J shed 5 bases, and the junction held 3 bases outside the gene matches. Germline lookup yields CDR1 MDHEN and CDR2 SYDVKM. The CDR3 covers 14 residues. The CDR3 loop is CASSRLAGGHEQYF. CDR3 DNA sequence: TGTGCCAGCAGTCGACTAGCGGGAGGTCACGAGCAGTACTTC. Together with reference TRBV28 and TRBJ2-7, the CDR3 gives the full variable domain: DVKVTQSSRYLVKRTGEKVFLECVQDMDHENMFWYRQDPGLGLRLIYFSYDVKMKEKGDIPEGYSVSREKKERFSLILESASTNQTSMYLCASSRLAGGHEQYFGPGTRLTVT.

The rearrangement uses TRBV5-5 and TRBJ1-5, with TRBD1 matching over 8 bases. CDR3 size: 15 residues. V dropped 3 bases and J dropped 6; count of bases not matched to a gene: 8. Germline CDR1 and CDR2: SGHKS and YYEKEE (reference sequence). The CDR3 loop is CASSSTGARGQPQHF. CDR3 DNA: TGTGCCAGCAGCTCGACAGGGGCCCGGGGTCAGCCCCAGCATTTT. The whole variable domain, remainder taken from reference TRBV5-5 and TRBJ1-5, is DAGVTQSPTHLIKTRGQQVTLRCSPISGHKSVSWYQQVLGQGPQFIFQYYEKEERGRGNFPDRFSARQFPNYSSELNVNALLLGDSALYLCASSSTGARGQPQHFGDGTRLSIL.

The DNA for the CDR3 is TGCGCCAGCAGCCAAGGAGGCCTCGGGACTTCGATTAATACGCAGTATTTT. It codes for CASSQGGLGTSINTQYF. This sequence joins TRBV4-3 and TRBJ2-3, with a possible D match to TRBD2 (6 bases). The germline gives CDR1 LGHNA, CDR2 YSLEER. This CDR3 comprises 17 residues. V shed 1 base and J shed 7 bases, with 21 bases lying between them.

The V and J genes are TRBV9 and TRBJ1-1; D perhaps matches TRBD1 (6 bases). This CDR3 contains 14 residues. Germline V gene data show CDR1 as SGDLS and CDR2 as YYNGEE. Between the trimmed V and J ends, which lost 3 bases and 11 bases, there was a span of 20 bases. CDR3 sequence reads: CASSEGGRAEGAFF. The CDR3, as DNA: TGTGCCAGCAGCGAGGGGGGGCGGGCGGAAGGTGCTTTCTTT.

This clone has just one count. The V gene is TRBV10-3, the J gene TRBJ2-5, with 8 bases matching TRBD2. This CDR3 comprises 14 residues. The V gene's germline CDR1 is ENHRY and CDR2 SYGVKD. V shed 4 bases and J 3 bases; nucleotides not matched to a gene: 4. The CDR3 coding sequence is TGTGCCATCAGTGCCACGGGGGGGGAAGAGACCCAGTACTTC. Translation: CAISATGGEETQYF.

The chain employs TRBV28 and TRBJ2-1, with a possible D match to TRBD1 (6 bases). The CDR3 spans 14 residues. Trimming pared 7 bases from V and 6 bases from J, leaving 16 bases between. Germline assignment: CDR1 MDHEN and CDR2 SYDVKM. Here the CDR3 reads CASIGESDSNEQFF. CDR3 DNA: TGTGCCAGCATCGGGGAGTCGGACAGCAATGAGCAGTTCTTC.

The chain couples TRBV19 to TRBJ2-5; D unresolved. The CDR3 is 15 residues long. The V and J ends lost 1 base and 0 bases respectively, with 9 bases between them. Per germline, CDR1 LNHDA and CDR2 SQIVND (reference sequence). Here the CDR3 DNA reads TGTGCCAGTAGTATAGGGTGGCAGGACCAAGAGACCCAGTACTTC. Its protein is CASSIGWQDQETQYF.

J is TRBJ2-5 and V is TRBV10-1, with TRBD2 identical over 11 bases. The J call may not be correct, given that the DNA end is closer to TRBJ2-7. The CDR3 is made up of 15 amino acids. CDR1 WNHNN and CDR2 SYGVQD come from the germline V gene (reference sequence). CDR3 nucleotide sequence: TGCGCCAGCAGCGCCACTAGCGGGGGTCCCTACGAGCAGTACTTC. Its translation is CASSATSGGPYEQYF.

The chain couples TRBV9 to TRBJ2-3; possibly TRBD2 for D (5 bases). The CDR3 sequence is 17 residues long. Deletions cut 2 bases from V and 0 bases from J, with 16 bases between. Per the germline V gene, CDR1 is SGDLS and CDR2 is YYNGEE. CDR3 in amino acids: CASSVEGGSASTDTQYF. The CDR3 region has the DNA TGTGCCAGCAGCGTCGAGGGTGGGAGTGCCAGCACAGATACGCAGTATTTT.

The CDR3 DNA follows: TGTGCCAGCACCCGGGGGGGCTCTAATGAAAAACTGTTTTTT. Residues: CASTRGGSNEKLFF. The J gene is TRBJ1-4, the V gene TRBV28; D might be TRBD1 (6 bases). The V end was cut by 7 bases, the J end by 3 bases, with 12 bases between. The CDR3 is 14 residues long. Germline V gene sequence: CDR1 MDHEN, CDR2 SYDVKM.

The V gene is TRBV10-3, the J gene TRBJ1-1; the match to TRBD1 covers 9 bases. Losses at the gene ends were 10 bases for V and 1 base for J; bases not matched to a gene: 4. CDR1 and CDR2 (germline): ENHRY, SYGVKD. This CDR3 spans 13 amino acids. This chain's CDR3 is CATADRGNTEAFF. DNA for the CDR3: TGTGCCACCGCGGACAGGGGGAACACTGAAGCTTTCTTT.

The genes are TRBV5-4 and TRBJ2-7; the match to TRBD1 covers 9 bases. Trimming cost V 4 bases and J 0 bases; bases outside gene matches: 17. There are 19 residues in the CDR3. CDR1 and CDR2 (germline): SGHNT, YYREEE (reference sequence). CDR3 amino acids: CASSPDEQGASWSSYEQYF. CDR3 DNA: TGTGCCAGCAGCCCCGATGAACAGGGGGCATCCTGGTCCTCCTACGAGCAGTACTTC. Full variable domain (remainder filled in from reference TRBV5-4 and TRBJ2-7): ETGVTQSPTHLIKTRGQQVTLRCSSQSGHNTVSWYQQALGQGPQFIFQYYREEENGRGNFPPRFSGLQFPNYSSELNVNALELDDSALYLCASSPDEQGASWSSYEQYFGPGTRLTVT.

The CDR3 protein is CASSPDRVREDIQYF. Written as DNA, the CDR3 is TGTGCCAGCAGCCCGGACAGGGTCAGGGAAGACATTCAGTACTTC. The chain has TRBV4-2 and TRBJ2-4, with 8 bases identical to TRBD1. CDR3 length equals 15 residues. J was trimmed by 8 bases and V by 4 bases; bases with no gene match: 10. Germline CDR1 is LGHNA and CDR2 is YNFKEQ.

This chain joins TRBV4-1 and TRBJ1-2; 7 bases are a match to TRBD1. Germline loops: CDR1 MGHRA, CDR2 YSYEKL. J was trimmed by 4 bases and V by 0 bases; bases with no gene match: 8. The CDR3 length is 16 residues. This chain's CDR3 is CASSQDLGTVPYGYTF. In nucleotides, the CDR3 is TGCGCCAGCAGCCAAGATCTCGGGACAGTCCCCTATGGCTACACCTTC.

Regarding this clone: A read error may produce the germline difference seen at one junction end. The CDR3 protein is CSSSLFGTGVNYGYTF. The CDR3 region has the DNA TGTTCCAGCAGCTTATTCGGGACAGGGGTTAACTATGGCTACACCTTC. The J gene is TRBJ1-2, the V gene TRBV7-9, with TRBD1 matching 10 bases. Germline lookup yields CDR1 SEHNR and CDR2 FQNEAQ (reference sequence). The CDR3 sequence is 16 residues long.